This is a list of T cell receptor beta chains from one sample in a study of blood T cell repertoires in COVID-19. Generated by immunoSEQ multiplex PCR, the TCRdb table keeps only in-frame clones and is missing some. The sample has roughly 73,000 clones; 80% to 90% are singletons. The material sequenced was peripheral blood. These TCRs come from a woman older than 75 with active or convalescent COVID-19. CDR3s include the opening cysteine and the closing phenylalanine or tryptophan. The D gene is left open where the match is weak. Expanded clones get a size class; other rows say once, few or many, or leave the size out.

TRBD1	medium-sized	TRBJ1-5	TRBV7-9	CASSETGALQPQHF	TGTGCCAGCAGCGAGACAGGGGCTTTACAGCCCCAGCATTTT
TRBD2	NA	TRBJ2-2	TRBV27	CASSLSGETNTGELFF	TGTGCCAGCAGCCTCAGCGGGGAAACGAACACCGGGGAGCTGTTTTTT
TRBD2	NA	TRBJ2-5	TRBV12-3/TRBV12-4	CASSPGTKETQYF	TGTGCCAGCAGTCCCGGGACTAAAGAGACCCAGTACTTC
NA	NA	TRBJ2-7	TRBV7-2	CASSSAPGGSYEQYF	TGTGCCAGCAGCTCCGCCCCCGGCGGCTCCTACGAGCAGTACTTC
TRBD2	NA	TRBJ2-7	TRBV11-2	CASSLASSGGLGEQYF	TGTGCCAGCAGCTTAGCTTCTAGCGGGGGTCTGGGGGAGCAGTACTTC
NA	NA	TRBJ2-7	TRBV21-1	CASSYRKDRGLYEQYF	TGTGCCAGCAGCTACCGGAAAGACAGGGGGCTCTACGAGCAGTACTTC
NA	few	TRBJ1-2	TRBV12-3/TRBV12-4	CASSLWQGYGYTF	TGTGCCAGCAGTTTATGGCAGGGCTATGGCTACACCTTC
NA	NA	TRBJ1-2	TRBV30	CACFVGLTGEYYGYTF	TGTGCCTGCTTCGTGGGCCTGACAGGAGAGTACTATGGCTACACCTTC
NA	NA	TRBJ2-3	TRBV13	CASSLGEQGSADTQYF	TGTGCCAGCAGCTTGGGAGAACAGGGCTCGGCAGATACGCAGTATTTT
NA	NA	TRBJ2-7	TRBV7-9	CASSESRGYEQYF	TGTGCCAGCAGCGAGTCAAGGGGCTACGAGCAGTACTTC
NA	NA	TRBJ1-3	TRBV5-1	CASSFGQDGNTIYF	TGCGCCAGCAGCTTCGGACAAGATGGAAACACCATATATTTT
TRBD2	NA	TRBJ2-1	TRBV6-7	CASSYSRQRGGQEQFF	TGTGCCAGCAGTTACTCGAGACAGCGGGGGGGCCAAGAGCAGTTCTTC
NA	NA	TRBJ2-1	TRBV6-5	CASSYTVEQFF	TGTGCCAGCAGTTACACGGTGGAGCAGTTCTTC
NA	NA	TRBJ1-5	TRBV19	CASSTGLSNQPQHF	TGTGCCAGTAGTACAGGTTTAAGCAATCAGCCCCAGCATTTT
TRBD1	NA	TRBJ2-5	TRBV29-1	CSVESARGRRETQYF	TGCAGCGTTGAATCGGCCAGGGGGCGAAGGGAGACCCAGTACTTC
NA	NA	TRBJ1-1	TRBV18	CASSPLPDPSGGAFF	TGTGCCAGCTCACCACTCCCCGATCCCAGTGGCGGAGCTTTCTTT
NA	once	TRBJ2-7	TRBV3-1/TRBV3-2	CASSPPGYEQYF	TGTGCCAGCAGCCCCCCCGGGTACGAGCAGTACTTC
TRBD2	NA	TRBJ2-3	TRBV4-3	CASSQSAGAPLDTQYF	TGCGCCAGCAGCCAATCAGCGGGGGCCCCTTTAGATACGCAGTATTTT
TRBD2	NA	TRBJ2-7	TRBV4-3	CASSLWGGSREQYF	TGCGCCAGCAGCCTCTGGGGGGGGTCGCGGGAGCAGTACTTC
TRBD1	NA	TRBJ1-5	TRBV5-6	CASSLGGDQPQHF	TGTGCCAGCAGCCTAGGGGGCGATCAGCCCCAGCATTTT
NA	NA	TRBJ2-1	TRBV5-1	CASSLTAGNNEQFF	TGCGCCAGCAGTCTAACGGCAGGGAACAATGAGCAGTTCTTC
NA	NA	TRBJ2-5	TRBV9	CASSEGVQETQYF	TGTGCCAGCAGTGAGGGGGTTCAAGAGACCCAGTACTTC
TRBD1	NA	TRBJ2-7	TRBV30	CAWRVPAQGAREQYF	TGTGCCTGGAGGGTCCCTGCTCAGGGGGCTAGGGAGCAGTACTTC
NA	NA	TRBJ1-6	TRBV28	CASSLGVWDSPLHF	TGTGCCAGCAGCCTGGGAGTTTGGGATTCACCCCTCCACTTT
NA	once	TRBJ1-6	TRBV9	CASSVFGDSSGSPLHF	TGTGCCAGCAGCGTATTTGGCGACAGTTCAGGTTCACCCCTCCACTTT
NA	NA	TRBJ1-1	TRBV6-5	CASRNYRDNTEAFF	TGTGCCAGCAGGAATTACAGGGACAACACTGAAGCTTTCTTT
TRBD2	once	TRBJ2-2	TRBV27	CASSFGGAVSWNTGELFF	TGTGCCAGCAGTTTCGGGGGGGCGGTGTCGTGGAACACCGGGGAGCTGTTTTTT
TRBD1	NA	TRBJ1-1	TRBV3-1/TRBV3-2	CASSNRDRATEAFF	TGTGCCAGCAGCAACCGGGACAGGGCGACTGAAGCTTTCTTT
NA	NA	TRBJ2-3	TRBV7-9	CASSLLTSSTDTQYF	TGTGCCAGCAGCTTGTTGACTAGTAGCACAGATACGCAGTATTTT
NA	NA	TRBJ1-2	TRBV5-4	CASSLGTDYGYTF	TGTGCCAGCAGCTTGGGGACTGACTATGGCTACACCTTC
NA	NA	TRBJ2-5	TRBV19	CASSMAAETQYF	TGTGCCAGTAGTATGGCCGCCGAGACCCAGTACTTC
NA	NA	TRBJ2-3	TRBV18	CASSPKLADTQYF	TGTGCCAGCTCACCAAAGCTTGCAGATACGCAGTATTTT
NA	NA	TRBJ1-2	TRBV4-2	CASSQERAVSYGYTF	TGTGCCAGCAGCCAAGAGAGGGCAGTGAGCTATGGCTACACCTTC
NA	NA	TRBJ2-6	TRBV3-1/TRBV3-2	CASSQVQGSGANVLTF	TGTGCCAGCAGCCAAGTACAGGGTTCTGGGGCCAACGTCCTGACTTTC
TRBD1	NA	TRBJ1-2	TRBV24-1	CASSPVLRAGQDGYTF	TGTGCCTCCTCACCAGTCCTCCGGGCGGGACAGGATGGCTACACCTTC
NA	NA	TRBJ1-3	TRBV19	CASTQSGNTIYF	TGTGCCAGTACCCAGTCTGGAAACACCATATATTTT
NA	NA	TRBJ2-2	TRBV28	CASTASTGELFF	TGTGCCAGCACCGCGAGCACCGGGGAGCTGTTTTTT
TRBD1	NA	TRBJ1-6	TRBV6-5	CASSPIGQGGSPLHF	TGTGCCAGCAGTCCGATAGGACAGGGCGGGTCACCCCTCCACTTT
TRBD2	NA	TRBJ2-1	TRBV4-1	CASSQDSPLSGGSEQFF	TGCGCCAGCAGCCAGGATTCACCTTTAAGCGGGGGAAGTGAGCAGTTCTTC
NA	NA	TRBJ2-5	TRBV7-9	CASSPNPWRAPGETQYF	TGTGCCAGCAGCCCGAATCCTTGGAGGGCCCCCGGGGAGACCCAGTACTTC
NA	few	TRBJ1-2	TRBV7-2	CASSLDVEYGYTF	TGTGCCAGCAGCTTAGACGTGGAGTATGGCTACACCTTC
NA	NA	TRBJ1-2	TRBV7-3	CASGADNYGYTF	TGTGCCAGCGGGGCAGACAACTATGGCTACACCTTC
TRBD2	NA	TRBJ2-5	TRBV6-5	CASSRTSWETQYF	TGTGCCAGCTCTCGGACTAGCTGGGAGACCCAGTACTTC
NA	NA	TRBJ1-1	TRBV25-1	CASRDREEAFF	TGTGCCAGCAGAGACAGAGAAGAAGCTTTCTTT
TRBD1	NA	TRBJ2-7	TRBV4-1	CASSQDLAGGFYEQYF	TGCGCCAGCAGCCAAGATCTAGCAGGGGGCTTCTACGAGCAGTACTTC
NA	NA	TRBJ2-2	TRBV29-1	CSVGQAPTGELFF	TGCAGCGTTGGACAGGCGCCCACCGGGGAGCTGTTTTTT